The next 4 T cell receptor beta chains were all read from a single sample in a study of cytomegalovirus exposure and HLA in healthy donors. The PCR ran on 60 Vbeta and 13 Jbeta primers. Clones were read by immunoSEQ multiplex PCR, and TCRdb kept only the in-frame ones, dropping some. The sample carries some 110,000 clones, over 65% recorded once. The sample taken for sequencing was PBMCs. Every receptor here comes from a woman aged 45 to 65 in good health and CMV-seropositive.

V usage is TRBV7-8 and J usage is TRBJ1-2; D is unclear. Germline CDR1 and CDR2: SGHVS and FQNEAQ. This CDR3 region has 15 residues. V lost 5 bases and J lost 7, with 20 bases in between. CDR3 region: CASSPYGGDRGGYTF. The CDR3 DNA reads as TGTGCCAGCAGCCCCTATGGCGGGGATAGAGGTGGCTACACCTTC.

The rearrangement joins TRBV5-1 to TRBJ2-5; a weak D match, TRBD2 (5 bases). V was clipped by 2 bases and J by 6 bases, with 11 bases between them. CDR1 and CDR2 (germline): SGHRS, YFSETQ. The CDR3 is made up of 13 amino acids. This chain's CDR3 is CASSFSDGKTQYF. The CDR3 DNA is TGCGCCAGCAGCTTTAGCGATGGGAAGACCCAGTACTTC.

The chain employs TRBV5-6 and TRBJ1-2, with 7 bases aligning to TRBD1. The V segment lost 4 bases and the J segment 4 bases; nucleotides outside the gene matches: 7. There are 14 residues in the CDR3. From germline, CDR1 is SGHDT and CDR2 YYEEEE. CDR3 sequence (DNA): TGTGCCAGCAGCCTAAGGGACAGCCCCTATGGCTACACCTTC. This gives the protein CASSLRDSPYGYTF.

This clone has more than one count but fewer than ten. The chain employs TRBV30 and TRBJ1-2; TRBD1 aligns across 10 bases. Trimming removed 0 bases from V and 8 bases from J; junction bases left unmatched: 6. CDR1 GTSNPN and CDR2 SVGIG come from the germline V gene (reference sequence). This CDR3 has 14 amino acids. CDR3 in DNA: TGTGCCTGGAGTGTAGGGGACAGGGGACGCGGCTACACCTTC. Residues: CAWSVGDRGRGYTF.